The subject of this entry is one T cell receptor (beta chain). Its specificity is unknown. The sample comes from a study of T cell responses to AZD1222 COVID-19 vaccine. The study's findings and limits: Unmutated variant regions reportedly attract nearly half of all spike-specific TCRs.

V gave up 6 bases and J gave up 3 bases, with 15 bases separating them. Germline V gives CDR1 MDHEN, CDR2 SYDVKM. The CDR3 is 15 residues long. Data came from immunoSEQ multiplex PCR; TCRdb stores just in-frame clones and leaves some out. The table records about 130,000 clones, about nine tenths of them present only once. This receptor was obtained from an adult in good health. This chain links TRBV28 with TRBJ1-5; D not certain. The source material was peripheral blood, sampled on day 0 of AZD1222 vaccination. Written as DNA, the CDR3 is TGTGCCAGCAGCCATAGCTTGACTCTCAATCAGCCCCAGCATTTT. It translates to CASSHSLTLNQPQHF.